A single sample is the source of the 32 T cell receptor beta chains below, sequenced in a study of identical twins (TCRdb year 2016). The library came from 5' RACE. This sample was sequenced with an Illumina HiSeq 2000. In TCRdb, the public reads were trimmed at Q25 with fastp and aligned with MiXCR, with productive beta chains retained. All rows with the same CDR3 protein become a single entry with the most common DNA and genes. For this sample there are roughly 290,000 distinct CDR3 sequences; under 9% appear just once. The ten largest clonotypes hold approximately 2.1% of the sample. The sample also formed part of further work on yellow fever vaccine responses in identical twins.

The sequencing sample was made of memory (CD45RO+) T cells sorted from blood. The cell subset or site label, as the study defines it: CD45RO+ enriched T cells. Receptors were obtained from a woman aged 18-29 years in good health.

This clonotype was detected many times. The chain has TRBV7-8 and TRBJ2-3, with 10 bases fitting TRBD2. The CDR3 extends over 18 amino acids. V lost 5 bases, J lost 1 base, and 12 bases stayed unmatched. Germline CDR1 SGHVS, CDR2 FQNEAQ. The CDR3 DNA follows: TGTGCCAGCAGCCATTCCGGGACTAGCGCAAGGGGCACAGATACGCAGTATTTT. It encodes CASSHSGTSARGTDTQYF.

This clonotype showed up many times. The rearrangement joins TRBV12-3 or TRBV12-4 to TRBJ2-3, with 11 bases matching TRBD2. V lost 4 bases to trimming and J lost 3 bases; unmatched junction nucleotides: 3. CDR3 length: 15 residues. CDR3 DNA: TGTGCCAGCAGTTATTTAGCGGGGGGGACAGATACGCAGTATTTT. Protein product: CASSYLAGGTDTQYF.

This clonotype was seen a few times. The chain recombines TRBV2 with TRBJ2-7, with TRBD2 identical over 10 bases. Germline CDR1 reads SNHLY; CDR2 reads FYNNEI. Trimming at V came to 7 bases and at J to 1 base, leaving 4 bases not matched to a gene. The length of the CDR3 is 14 residues. The CDR3 DNA reads TGTGCCAGCAACAGCGGGAGGGCTTCCTACGAGCAGTACTTC. Protein sequence: CASNSGRASYEQYF.

This clonotype has at least ten counts. This chain connects TRBV12-3 or TRBV12-4 to TRBJ2-2; 8 bases are shared with TRBD1. The V gene end was trimmed by 7 bases and the J gene end by 5 bases; junction bases not matched to a gene: 6. This CDR3 is built from 14 residues. The CDR3 spells CASTRGLGTGELFF. In DNA, the CDR3 is TGTGCCAGCACCAGGGGGCTGGGGACCGGGGAGCTGTTTTTT.

This chain connects TRBV11-1 to TRBJ2-5; 10 nucleotides match TRBD2. Germline V lookup: CDR1 SGHAT, CDR2 FQDESV (reference sequence). The junction had 12 bases not matched to a gene; V was cut back by 3 bases and J by 2 bases. The CDR3 contains 18 residues. This CDR3 reads CASSFQAGGPRIQETQYF. CDR3 in DNA: TGTGCCAGCAGCTTTCAAGCGGGGGGGCCCCGCATTCAAGAGACCCAGTACTTC.

This clonotype showed up many times. A read error may produce the germline difference seen at one junction end. The genes are TRBV7-9 and TRBJ2-1; 9 positions agree with TRBD2. CDR1 and CDR2 from the germline V gene are SEHNR and FQNEAQ (reference sequence). The CDR3 length is 17 residues. As DNA, the CDR3 is TGTGCCAGCAGCCCCGAGCGGGGGGACAGCTCCTTCAATGAGCAGTTCTTC. This gives the protein CASSPERGDSSFNEQFF.

There are a few counts of this clonotype. V gene TRBV7-2 combines with J gene TRBJ2-1; 9 bases are a match to TRBD1. In germline, CDR1 is SGHTA, CDR2 FQGNSA. Trimming removed 1 base from V and 8 bases from J; junction bases left unmatched: 6. The CDR3 sequence is 15 residues long. This CDR3 is CASSLVRDRAHEQFF. The CDR3 nucleotides read TGTGCCAGCAGCTTAGTCCGGGACAGGGCTCATGAGCAGTTCTTC.

There are many counts of this clonotype. V usage is TRBV9 and J usage is TRBJ2-3; D gene uncertain. CDR1 and CDR2 (germline): SGDLS, YYNGEE. There are 16 residues in the CDR3. The germline V and J ends were trimmed by 0 bases and 0 bases, with 11 bases remaining between them. For the CDR3, the DNA is TGTGCCAGCAGCGTAGGGGCTATCCAAAGCACAGATACGCAGTATTTT. This encodes CASSVGAIQSTDTQYF.

This clonotype came up many times. The rearrangement uses TRBV7-9 and TRBJ2-1; TRBD2 might be the D (5 bases). This CDR3 is built from 14 residues. Trimming shortened V by 1 base and J by 7 bases, and 11 bases separated the two germline ends. Germline lookup yields CDR1 SEHNR and CDR2 FQNEAQ (reference sequence). CDR3 DNA sequence: TGTGCCAGCAGCTTAGAAGGGCGGGCAAATGAGCAGTTCTTC. This gives the protein CASSLEGRANEQFF.

The rearrangement joins TRBV12-1 to TRBJ1-6; the table's D call, TRBD1, was not checked against the DNA. TRBV12-1 counts as a pseudogene. This CDR3 is built from 15 residues. In DNA, the CDR3 is TGTGCCAGCAGCTTTGGTCGCAGGGTTACTTCACCCCTCCACTTT. Amino acid sequence: CASSFGRRVTSPLHF.

This clonotype was seen repeatedly, ten times or more. V usage is TRBV7-2 and J usage is TRBJ1-2; 9 positions match TRBD1. Germline V gene lookup returns CDR1 SGHTA and CDR2 FQGNSA. The CDR3 spans 14 residues. Trimming took 6 bases from V and 3 from J; bases not matched to a gene: 5. The CDR3 DNA sequence: TGTGCCAGCAGGCGGACAGGGGAGCACTATGGCTACACCTTC. The encoded protein is CASRRTGEHYGYTF.

This clonotype was counted between two and nine times. The chain combines TRBV5-1 with TRBJ2-1; 11 bases are a match to TRBD2. Per germline, CDR1 SGHRS and CDR2 YFSETQ. V was pared by 2 bases and J by 2 bases, with 3 bases of the junction left unmatched. The CDR3 sequence is 16 residues long. CDR3 nucleotide sequence: TGCGCCAGCAGCTTCTTAGCGGGAGGGCCCTACAATGAGCAGTTCTTC. As protein: CASSFLAGGPYNEQFF.

This clonotype was detected ten times or more. The CDR3 protein is CASSDPRPEQFF. CDR3 DNA: TGTGCCAGCAGTGACCCTAGGCCTGAGCAGTTCTTC. The V and J genes are TRBV25-1 and TRBJ2-1; D remains unclear. From germline, CDR1 is MGHDK and CDR2 SYGVNS. The CDR3 contains 12 residues. V shed 3 bases and J shed 9 bases, with 9 bases lying between them.

This clonotype was picked up a small number of times. The V and J genes are TRBV28 and TRBJ2-4; D unresolved. CDR1 MDHEN and CDR2 SYDVKM come from the germline V gene. With 2 bases removed from V and 12 bases from J, the gap between germline ends came to 17 bases. CDR3 size: 14 residues. The CDR3 protein is CASSLAGLSRPQYF. The CDR3 DNA is TGTGCCAGCAGTTTAGCCGGGCTGTCAAGGCCTCAGTACTTC.

This clonotype appeared many times. This chain uses TRBV6-5 with TRBJ2-6; TRBD2 is a possible D gene (5 bases). CDR3 length: 14 residues. CDR1 MNHEY and CDR2 SVGAGI come from the germline V gene. V was cut by 2 bases and J by 17 bases, with 19 bases left in between. The CDR3 bases are TGTGCCAGCAGTTACGGGAGAGAACCCTACTCCGTGACTTTC. Translation: CASSYGREPYSVTF.

The V call is TRBV6-4, the J call TRBJ2-2; 13 nucleotides match TRBD2. V lost 8 bases and J lost 2; bases outside the gene matches: 8. There are 17 residues in the CDR3. CDR1 is MRHNA, CDR2 SNTAGT, per germline. The CDR3 DNA reads TGTGCCAGCTCCGCCTGGACTAGCGGGGGAAACACCGGGGAGCTGTTTTTT. This codes for CASSAWTSGGNTGELFF.

J is TRBJ2-3 and V is TRBV5-1, with D possibly being TRBD2 (6 bases). The CDR3 is made up of 14 amino acids. V gave up 2 bases and J gave up 4 bases, with 11 bases separating them. Germline V CDR1 and CDR2: SGHRS, YFSETQ. CDR3 residues: CASSLAGPPDTQYF. CDR3 in DNA: TGCGCCAGCAGCTTAGCGGGTCCCCCAGATACGCAGTATTTT.

The chain joins TRBV18 to TRBJ2-2; D is perhaps TRBD1 or TRBD2 (5 bases each). The germline V gene has CDR1 KGHSH and CDR2 LQKENI. The CDR3 is 15 residues long. With 6 bases removed from V and 4 bases from J, the gap between germline ends came to 15 bases. Written as DNA, the CDR3 is TGTGCCAGCTCTCGAACCTGGGGGATCACCGGGGAGCTGTTTTTT. Protein: CASSRTWGITGELFF. The whole variable domain, remainder taken from reference TRBV18 and TRBJ2-2, is NAGVMQNPRHLVRRRGQEARLRCSPMKGHSHVYWYRQLPEEGLKFMVYLQKENIIDESGMPKERFSAEFPKEGPSILRIQQVVRGDSAAYFCASSRTWGITGELFFGEGSRLTVL.

This clonotype came up many times. The CDR3 sequence is CSARDPGPADTQYF. As DNA, the CDR3 is TGCAGTGCTAGAGATCCGGGTCCAGCAGATACGCAGTATTTT. This rearrangement joins TRBV20-1 to TRBJ2-3, with D uncertain. Germline lookup yields CDR1 DFQATT and CDR2 SNEGSKA (reference sequence). CDR3 size: 14 residues. Trimming left V 0 bases short and J 4 bases short, with 11 bases between.

The rearrangement links TRBV5-5 to TRBJ2-3; 13 nucleotides line up with TRBD2. Per germline, CDR1 SGHKS and CDR2 YYEKEE (reference sequence). V lost 0 bases, J lost 8 bases, and 3 bases stayed unmatched. The CDR3 has 15 amino acids. The CDR3 region is CASSLGLAGGATQYF. The CDR3 DNA reads TGTGCCAGCAGCTTGGGACTAGCGGGAGGCGCTACGCAGTATTTT.

This clonotype was seen a handful of times. The gene calls are TRBV6-1 and TRBJ2-3; perhaps TRBD2 as D (5 bases). In germline, CDR1 is MNHNS, CDR2 SASEGT. V lost 2 bases and J lost 4, with 16 bases in between. The length of the CDR3 is 16 residues. The CDR3 DNA reads TGTGCCAGCAGTGAATGGAGGATTGGGAGCTCAGATACGCAGTATTTT. It codes for CASSEWRIGSSDTQYF.

In this sample, this clonotype turned up a few times. Likely a read error: the CDR3 ends without its conserved phenylalanine or tryptophan. This chain joins TRBV28 and TRBJ2-3; 10 nucleotides agree with TRBD2. V shed 5 bases, J shed 1 base, and the junction held 6 bases outside the gene matches. This CDR3 comprises 16 residues. Germline lookup yields CDR1 MDHEN and CDR2 SYDVKM. CDR3 sequence: CASSRSGRAGTDTQYL. The CDR3 DNA is TGTGCCAGCAGTCGGAGCGGGAGGGCCGGCACAGATACGCAGTATCTT.

This clonotype was seen a few times. The rearrangement joins TRBV6-2 or TRBV6-3 to TRBJ2-1, with D unclear. Germline lookup yields CDR1 MNHEY and CDR2 SVGEGT. Trimming removed 6 bases from V and 2 bases from J, with 29 bases in between. The CDR3 loop spans 20 amino acids. This chain's CDR3 is CASSSGLARRRRNTYNEQFF. The CDR3 nucleotides are TGTGCCAGCAGCTCTGGGTTGGCGCGAAGACGGCGAAATACCTACAATGAGCAGTTCTTC.

Only a few counts were recorded for this clonotype. This chain connects TRBV6-1 to TRBJ1-1, with 10 bases aligning to TRBD1. Germline V CDR1 and CDR2: MNHNS, SASEGT. V dropped 0 bases and J dropped 10; count of bases not matched to a gene: 5. The CDR3 covers 14 residues. Here the CDR3 DNA reads TGTGCCAGCAGTGAAGCGGACAGGGGGTATCTAGCTTTCTTT. Its protein product is CASSEADRGYLAFF.

The rearrangement uses TRBV7-2 and TRBJ2-1, with 7 nucleotides matching TRBD2. Looked up from germline, CDR1 is SGHTA and CDR2 is FQGNSA. V was pared by 0 bases and J by 6 bases, with 5 bases of the junction left unmatched. CDR3 length: 15 amino acids. CDR3 sequence reads: CASSLASGTFNEQFF. In DNA, the CDR3 is TGTGCCAGCAGCTTAGCCAGCGGGACTTTCAATGAGCAGTTCTTC. Full variable domain (missing parts from reference TRBV7-2 and TRBJ2-1): GAGVSQSPSNKVTEKGKDVELRCDPISGHTALYWYRQSLGQGLEFLIYFQGNSAPDKSGLPSDRFSAERTGGSVSTLTIQRTQQEDSAVYLCASSLASGTFNEQFFGPGTRLTVL.

This clonotype has a count of ten or more. For the CDR3, the DNA is TGTGCCAGCAGCTTAGCGGGATATGAGCAGTTCTTC. Amino acid sequence: CASSLAGYEQFF. V usage is TRBV7-2 and J usage is TRBJ2-1, with D hard to call. CDR3 length equals 12 residues. Trimming left V 0 bases short and J 8 bases short, with 5 bases between. Germline CDR1 and CDR2: SGHTA and FQGNSA.

This clonotype has at least ten counts. The chain is built from TRBV11-3 and TRBJ2-2; D not certain. The CDR3 spans 13 residues. With 4 bases removed from V and 6 bases from J, the gap between germline ends came to 9 bases. In germline, CDR1 is SGHNT, CDR2 YENEEA. This CDR3 is CASSYFVSGELFF. For the CDR3, the DNA is TGTGCCAGCAGCTACTTTGTTTCCGGGGAGCTGTTTTTT.

This clonotype has only a few counts. The chain links TRBV12-3 or TRBV12-4 to TRBJ2-3, with D possibly being TRBD2 (6 bases). The CDR3 extends over 18 amino acids. Trimming took off 6 bases at V and 0 bases at J, with 22 bases between the two ends. CDR3 in amino acids: CASSLMGWLAISTDTQYF. The CDR3 nucleotides are TGTGCCAGCAGCCTCATGGGGTGGCTAGCGATAAGCACAGATACGCAGTATTTT.

This clonotype was seen at least ten times. V usage is TRBV10-2 and J usage is TRBJ2-5; maybe TRBD2 (6 bases). The CDR3 loop spans 16 amino acids. Germline CDR1 is WSHSY and CDR2 is SAAADI. Trimming left V 8 bases short and J 5 bases short, with 24 bases between. The CDR3 region has the DNA TGCGCCAGCCATGACTCGGGCGGGGCGTTTCTTGAGACCCAGTACTTC. It encodes CASHDSGGAFLETQYF.

In this sample, this clonotype turned up many times. The chain has TRBV5-1 and TRBJ1-1; tentatively, D is TRBD1 (6 bases). Trimming cost V 0 bases and J 7 bases, with 10 bases left between them. The germline V gene encodes CDR1 SGHRS and CDR2 YFSETQ. This CDR3 is 13 amino acids long. In nucleotides, the CDR3 is TGCGCCAGCAGCTTGGCTCCACAGGGTGAAGCTTTCTTT. This codes for CASSLAPQGEAFF.

Only a few counts were recorded for this clonotype. The genes are TRBV29-1 and TRBJ2-1; 9 nucleotides match TRBD1. The CDR3 contains 15 residues. J lost 7 bases, V lost 5 bases, and 12 bases had no gene match. Germline V gene sequence: CDR1 SQVTM, CDR2 ANQGSEA. The CDR3, as DNA: TGCAGCGTTATACCCGCCGGGACAGGGATTAATGAGCAGTTCTTC. Translating gives CSVIPAGTGINEQFF.

Many counts were recorded for this clonotype. The CDR3 region has the DNA TGTGCCAGCAGCTTAGCGGGAGGGGTTGGGGCCAACGTCCTGACTTTC. Amino acids: CASSLAGGVGANVLTF. The V gene is TRBV7-3, the J gene TRBJ2-6; 9 bases map to TRBD2. The CDR3 spans 16 residues. Germline CDR1 is SGHTA and CDR2 is FQGTGA. Trimming at V came to 2 bases and at J to 3 bases, leaving 2 bases not matched to a gene.